These 21 T cell receptor beta chains originate from one sample sequenced in a study of T cell clonotyping in hematopoietic cell transplantation. Here immunoSEQ multiplex PCR was the method, and the copy in TCRdb shows in-frame clones only, minus some. The profile shows under 30,000 clones, around 80% of them singletons. As to time point: recipient sample about 28 days before transplant, after cytoreduction. Sequencing used peripheral blood mononuclear cells, obtained before stem cell transplant. These receptors were obtained from a woman in her thirties with chronic myeloid leukemia. Some clones in this sample may be carry-over from other donors' samples.

The chain couples TRBV2 to TRBJ1-4, with 8 bases matching TRBD1. The V gene end was trimmed by 6 bases and the J gene end by 5 bases; junction bases not matched to a gene: 8. The CDR3 has 15 residues. The germline V gene has CDR1 SNHLY and CDR2 FYNNEI. DNA for the CDR3: TGTGCCAGCAGGGGGCGGAGACAGGGGAATGAAAAACTGTTTTTT. It encodes CASRGRRQGNEKLFF.

The chain is built from TRBV5-1 and TRBJ1-2; 7 nucleotides agree with TRBD1. The CDR3 sequence is 16 residues long. V dropped 0 bases and J dropped 8; count of bases not matched to a gene: 13. Germline assignment: CDR1 SGHRS and CDR2 YFSETQ. CDR3 sequence: CASSLADRLGLRGYTF. As DNA, the CDR3 is TGCGCCAGCAGCTTGGCGGACAGGTTGGGCTTGCGGGGCTACACCTTC.

This chain uses TRBV5-1 with TRBJ2-1; TRBD2 agrees at 14 bases. Germline lookup yields CDR1 SGHRS and CDR2 YFSETQ. Trimming at V came to 6 bases and at J to 4 bases, leaving 6 bases not matched to a gene. This CDR3 is 16 amino acids long. DNA of the CDR3: TGCGCCAGCACCCTAGGGACTAGCGGGAGATACAATGAGCAGTTCTTC. Its protein is CASTLGTSGRYNEQFF. Supplemented by reference TRBV5-1 and TRBJ2-1, the full variable domain reads KAGVTQTPRYLIKTRGQQVTLSCSPISGHRSVSWYQQTPGQGLQFLFEYFSETQRNKGNFPGRFSGRQFSNSRSEMNVSTLELGDSALYLCASTLGTSGRYNEQFFGPGTRLTVL.

This clone was seen a single time. This sample also contains other DNA sequences that code for the same CDR3. The chain is built from TRBV29-1 and TRBJ2-1; tentative D call: TRBD2 (6 bases). The CDR3 length is 13 residues. Trimming removed 3 bases from V and 0 bases from J, with 6 bases in between. Germline V lookup: CDR1 SQVTM, CDR2 ANQGSEA. CDR3 coding DNA: TGCAGCGTTGAGGGGGGCTCCTACAATGAGCAGTTCTTC. Protein sequence: CSVEGGSYNEQFF.

The rearrangement links TRBV28 to TRBJ1-2; perhaps TRBD1 as D (5 bases). CDR1 is MDHEN, CDR2 SYDVKM, per germline. The V end lost 4 bases, the J end lost 6 bases, and 24 bases lay between the germline ends. The length of the CDR3 is 17 residues. Here the CDR3 reads CASSSLLLGGGEDGYTF. The CDR3 DNA reads TGTGCCAGCAGTTCCCTTCTCCTTGGGGGGGGAGAGGATGGCTACACCTTC.

The chain recombines TRBV29-1 with TRBJ1-4, with 7 nucleotides matching TRBD1. The CDR3 has 15 residues. The germline V gene has CDR1 SQVTM and CDR2 ANQGSEA. After removal of 4 bases from V and 0 bases from J, the junction contained 5 bases not matched to a gene. CDR3 loop: CSVGVTGATNEKLFF. In nucleotides, the CDR3 is TGCAGCGTTGGGGTCACAGGGGCAACTAATGAAAAACTGTTTTTT.

CDR3 region: CASSRPSGTDTQYF. CDR3 DNA sequence: TGTGCCAGCAGCCGCCCTAGCGGCACAGATACGCAGTATTTT. This chain joins TRBV7-2 and TRBJ2-3, with a tentative D call TRBD2 (6 bases). CDR3 length: 14 amino acids. V was clipped by 5 bases and J by 1 base, with 10 bases between them. Germline CDR1 reads SGHTA; CDR2 reads FQGNSA.

The genes are TRBV27 and TRBJ2-1; no reliable D call. The CDR3 is made up of 15 amino acids. Trimming shortened V by 7 bases and J by 0 bases, and 13 bases separated the two germline ends. From germline, CDR1 is MNHEY and CDR2 SMNVEV (reference sequence). CDR3 amino acids: CASTVGSSSYNEQFF. The CDR3 DNA sequence: TGTGCCAGCACAGTAGGCTCGAGCTCCTACAATGAGCAGTTCTTC.

The rearrangement joins TRBV5-4 to TRBJ1-2; D not resolved. V was pared by 0 bases and J by 3 bases, with 15 bases between. CDR3 length: 16 residues. Germline CDR1 and CDR2: SGHNT and YYREEE (reference sequence). The CDR3 DNA is TGTGCCAGCAGCTTGGAATTATTTGGTGCCGACTATGGCTACACCTTC. It yields the protein CASSLELFGADYGYTF.

The chain recombines TRBV6-6 with TRBJ1-4; perhaps TRBD1 as D (6 bases). V dropped 0 bases and J dropped 13 bases, with 15 bases sitting between them. The CDR3 is 14 residues long. CDR1 and CDR2 from the germline V gene are MNHNY and SVGAGI (reference sequence). CDR3 nucleotide sequence: TGTGCCAGCAGTTACTCGGGGGCGGGAGGGGGACTGTTTTTT. Translating gives CASSYSGAGGGLFF.

This clone has a handful of counts. CDR3 coding DNA: TGTGCCAGCAGTTACCAGACAGGGGTAAACTATGGCTACACCTTC. Residues: CASSYQTGVNYGYTF. The V call is TRBV6-5, the J call TRBJ1-2; TRBD1 agrees at 8 bases. Germline V gene lookup returns CDR1 MNHEY and CDR2 SVGAGI. This CDR3 is built from 15 residues. V lost 2 bases and J lost 2; bases outside the gene matches: 4.

In regard to this clone: Other DNA sequences of this sample code for an identical CDR3. This sequence joins TRBV29-1 and TRBJ2-3; 9 bases are shared with TRBD1. There are 14 residues in the CDR3. Trimming removed 3 bases from V and 6 bases from J; junction bases left unmatched: 7. Germline V gene data show CDR1 as SQVTM and CDR2 as ANQGSEA. The chain's CDR3 is CSVDPGQGSDTQYF. The CDR3 nucleotides read TGCAGCGTTGACCCGGGACAGGGAAGCGATACGCAGTATTTT.

The chain carries TRBV6-4 and TRBJ2-3; tentatively, D is TRBD1 or TRBD2 (5 bases each). The V end was cut by 4 bases, the J end by 3 bases, with 8 bases between. The germline V gene encodes CDR1 MRHNA and CDR2 SNTAGT. CDR3 length equals 13 residues. CDR3 sequence (DNA): TGTGCCAGCAGTGGAGGGGAGACAGATACGCAGTATTTT. Translating it yields CASSGGETDTQYF.

The V and J genes are TRBV10-3 and TRBJ1-2; D is undetermined. The V gene lost 0 bases and the J gene lost 6 bases, with 11 bases spanning the gap. Germline loops: CDR1 ENHRY, CDR2 SYGVKD. The CDR3 runs 14 residues. CDR3 in amino acids: CAISESGEEDGYTF. CDR3 nucleotides: TGTGCCATCAGTGAGTCCGGGGAGGAGGATGGCTACACCTTC.

The V call is TRBV2, the J call TRBJ1-5, with D hard to call. Trimming removed 9 bases at V and 3 bases at J, with 18 bases between. Looked up from germline, CDR1 is SNHLY and CDR2 is FYNNEI. The CDR3 spans 15 residues. CDR3 residues: CASLEGWGSNQPQHF. The DNA of the CDR3 is TGTGCCAGTCTGGAGGGTTGGGGATCCAATCAGCCCCAGCATTTT.

The chain joins TRBV5-6 to TRBJ1-1; D not resolved. The germline CDR1 and CDR2 sequences are SGHDT and YYEEEE. The CDR3 is 14 amino acids. The V gene lost 0 bases and the J gene lost 7 bases, with 13 bases spanning the gap. The CDR3 region is CASSLGETYGEAFF. CDR3 DNA: TGTGCCAGCAGCTTGGGGGAGACCTATGGTGAAGCTTTCTTT.

V is TRBV7-2 and J is TRBJ2-2, with a tentative D call TRBD1 (6 bases). Trimming shortened V by 5 bases and J by 7 bases, and 14 bases separated the two germline ends. The CDR3 runs to 14 residues. Germline CDR1 SGHTA, CDR2 FQGNSA. The CDR3 sequence is CASSPNRANGELFF. CDR3 DNA sequence: TGTGCCAGCAGCCCTAACAGGGCTAACGGGGAGCTGTTTTTT.

The rearrangement joins TRBV6-5 to TRBJ1-5; TRBD1 matches 7 bases. J gave up 5 bases and V 5 bases, and 6 bases lay outside the gene matches. The germline gives CDR1 MNHEY, CDR2 SVGAGI. The CDR3 is made up of 14 amino acids. The CDR3 here is CASSQDRSYQPQHF. The CDR3 DNA sequence: TGTGCCAGCAGTCAGGACAGGTCGTATCAGCCCCAGCATTTT.

The chain is built from TRBV20-1 and TRBJ1-2; D is uncertain. This CDR3 is 10 amino acids long. V gave up 5 bases and J gave up 6 bases, with 7 bases separating them. Germline V gives CDR1 DFQATT, CDR2 SNEGSKA (reference sequence). The DNA for the CDR3 is TGCAGTGCTTACGGGGATGGCTACACCTTC. This encodes CSAYGDGYTF.

The chain carries TRBV9 and TRBJ2-2; D remains ambiguous. This CDR3 spans 14 amino acids. Trimming took 0 bases from V and 4 from J, leaving 7 bases between them. Germline CDR1 reads SGDLS; CDR2 reads YYNGEE. CDR3 sequence (DNA): TGTGCCAGCAGCGTAGGTAGCTCCACCGGGGAGCTGTTTTTT. It codes for CASSVGSSTGELFF.

J is TRBJ2-2 and V is TRBV7-2, with TRBD1 identical over 7 bases. This CDR3 has 15 residues. In germline, CDR1 is SGHTA, CDR2 FQGNSA. The trim removed 3 bases at V and 4 bases at J, leaving 5 bases unmatched. The CDR3 DNA reads as TGTGCCAGCAGCTTGAAACAGGGGAGCACCGGGGAGCTGTTTTTT. This gives the protein CASSLKQGSTGELFF.